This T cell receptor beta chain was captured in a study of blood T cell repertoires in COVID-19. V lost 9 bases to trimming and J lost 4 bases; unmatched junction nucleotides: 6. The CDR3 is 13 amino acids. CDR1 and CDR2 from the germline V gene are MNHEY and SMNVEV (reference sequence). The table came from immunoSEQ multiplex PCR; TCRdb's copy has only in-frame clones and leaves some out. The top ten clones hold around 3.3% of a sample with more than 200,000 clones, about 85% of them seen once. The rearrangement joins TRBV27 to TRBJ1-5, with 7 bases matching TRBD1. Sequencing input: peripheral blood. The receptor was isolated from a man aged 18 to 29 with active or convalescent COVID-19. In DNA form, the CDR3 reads TGTGCCAGTCAGACAGGGCGGAATCAGCCCCAGCATTTT. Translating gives CASQTGRNQPQHF.